These 30 T cell receptor beta chains were all obtained from the same sample, sequenced in a study of blood T cell repertoires in COVID-19. Profiled with immunoSEQ multiplex PCR; TCRdb holds only in-frame clones, not every one. This table has 200,000 to 300,000 clones, around 87% appearing once. Sequenced: peripheral blood. Receptors originate from a woman aged 60-70 years with COVID-19, enrolled during active disease.

This clone was seen a handful of times. The chain recombines TRBV10-3 with TRBJ1-5, with 7 bases aligning to TRBD1. The V gene's germline CDR1 is ENHRY and CDR2 SYGVKD. V lost 6 bases and J lost 2; bases outside the gene matches: 4. This CDR3 comprises 14 residues. CDR3 region: CAIRSDRGNQPQHF. The CDR3 nucleotides are TGTGCCATCAGAAGCGACAGGGGCAATCAGCCCCAGCATTTT.

This clone came up a few times. CDR3 nucleotide sequence: TGTGCCAGCAGCCAGACATCTGGAAACACCATATATTTT. This translates into CASSQTSGNTIYF. V and J are TRBV7-3 and TRBJ1-3; no firm D call. Trimming removed 5 bases from V and 1 base from J, with 6 bases in between. The CDR3 is 13 amino acids. CDR1 and CDR2 (germline): SGHTA, FQGTGA.

V is TRBV20-1 and J is TRBJ2-7; 8 bases align to TRBD1. Losses at the gene ends were 5 bases for V and 9 bases for J; bases not matched to a gene: 6. Germline CDR1 reads DFQATT; CDR2 reads SNEGSKA (reference sequence). CDR3 length: 11 amino acids. CDR3 sequence reads: CSAQGQGGQYF. The CDR3 coding sequence is TGCAGTGCTCAAGGACAGGGAGGGCAGTACTTC.

Only a few counts were recorded for this clone. The chain employs TRBV7-9 and TRBJ2-7; 8 bases fit TRBD2. With V trimmed by 2 bases and J by 3 bases, 3 bases remained unmatched. The CDR3 runs to 14 residues. CDR1 is SEHNR and CDR2 is FQNEAQ in the germline V gene (reference sequence). In nucleotides, the CDR3 is TGTGCCAGCAGCTTAACCCTAGCGGGCTACGAGCAGTACTTC. Translated: CASSLTLAGYEQYF.

The chain links TRBV6-2 or TRBV6-3 to TRBJ1-6; D gene unclear. The germline gives CDR1 MNHEY, CDR2 SVGEGT. The CDR3 runs 14 residues. V lost 2 bases to trimming and J lost 4 bases, with 6 bases between them. The CDR3 spells CASSYSIYNSPLHF. The CDR3 nucleotides are TGTGCCAGCAGTTACAGCATTTATAATTCACCCCTCCACTTT.

This clone was detected only once. The chain combines TRBV9 with TRBJ1-1; no clear D gene. This CDR3 has 15 amino acids. Per germline, CDR1 SGDLS and CDR2 YYNGEE. V lost 0 bases and J lost 0, with 9 bases in between. Written as DNA, the CDR3 is TGTGCCAGCAGCGTAGCGGTAGACATGAACACTGAAGCTTTCTTT. Translating it yields CASSVAVDMNTEAFF.

J is TRBJ2-1 and V is TRBV12-3 or TRBV12-4, with no clear D. Trimming left V 3 bases short and J 10 bases short, with 13 bases between. This CDR3 has 13 amino acids. The DNA for the CDR3 is TGTGCCAGCAGTTTCCTGGCCGGGTGGGAGCAGTTCTTC. The encoded protein is CASSFLAGWEQFF.

The chain employs TRBV28 and TRBJ2-3; the D is unclear. There are 15 residues in the CDR3. Trimming pared 1 base from V and 8 bases from J, leaving 16 bases between. The germline V gene has CDR1 MDHEN and CDR2 SYDVKM. The CDR3, as DNA: TGTGCCAGCAGTTTATCGGCCCCACTAACGGGTACGCAGTATTTT. It translates to CASSLSAPLTGTQYF. The full variable domain, rest sourced from reference TRBV28 and TRBJ2-3, is DVKVTQSSRYLVKRTGEKVFLECVQDMDHENMFWYRQDPGLGLRLIYFSYDVKMKEKGDIPEGYSVSREKKERFSLILESASTNQTSMYLCASSLSAPLTGTQYFGPGTRLTVL.

This chain joins TRBV11-2 and TRBJ1-3; D gene ambiguous. V was cut by 1 base and J by 0 bases, with 13 bases left in between. Per the germline V gene, CDR1 is SGHAT and CDR2 is FQNNGV. CDR3 length equals 17 residues. The CDR3 nucleotides read TGTGCCAGCAGCTTAGCCCACGGCGGGAGCTCTGGAAACACCATATATTTT. Translating it yields CASSLAHGGSSGNTIYF. The entire variable domain, with the rest obtained from reference TRBV11-2 and TRBJ1-3, is as follows: EAGVAQSPRYKIIEKRQSVAFWCNPISGHATLYWYQQILGQGPKLLIQFQNNGVVDDSQLPKDRFSAERLKGVDSTLKIQPAKLEDSAVYLCASSLAHGGSSGNTIYFGEGSWLTVV.

V and J are TRBV7-6 and TRBJ1-1; D gene unclear. Trimming took 2 bases from V and 4 from J, leaving 14 bases between them. There are 15 residues in the CDR3. The germline V gene encodes CDR1 SGHVS and CDR2 FNYEAQ. The CDR3 coding sequence is TGTGCCAGCAGCTTATTCACGGGGAGTAGCACTGAAGCTTTCTTT. Its translation is CASSLFTGSSTEAFF.

This clone was observed a single time. The V and J genes are TRBV11-2 and TRBJ2-3; weak D call: TRBD2 (7 bases). The germline gives CDR1 SGHAT, CDR2 FQNNGV. V lost 3 bases and J 4 bases, leaving 20 bases between the germline ends. CDR3 length equals 17 residues. CDR3 sequence reads: CASSFSLGGGEADTQYF. DNA of the CDR3: TGTGCCAGCAGCTTTTCCCTAGGGGGGGGCGAGGCAGATACGCAGTATTTT.

The chain employs TRBV19 and TRBJ1-5; D might be TRBD1 (5 bases). Trimming stripped 4 bases from V and 2 bases from J, with 15 bases between. The CDR3 extends over 16 amino acids. CDR1 and CDR2 (germline): LNHDA, SQIVND (reference sequence). Here the CDR3 reads CASSTAGPSGNQPQHF. The CDR3 DNA reads TGTGCCAGTAGTACGGCAGGGCCTTCGGGCAATCAGCCCCAGCATTTT.

The J gene is TRBJ2-7, the V gene TRBV5-8; TRBD2 agrees at 12 bases. This CDR3 has 14 amino acids. V was pared by 4 bases and J by 3 bases, with 2 bases of the junction left unmatched. Germline V gives CDR1 SGHTS, CDR2 YDEGEE. The CDR3 DNA reads TGTGCCAGCAGCCGGACTAGCGGGAACTACGAGCAGTACTTC. Amino acids: CASSRTSGNYEQYF.

J is TRBJ2-7 and V is TRBV10-2, with 11 bases lining up with TRBD2. The CDR3 runs 14 residues. V lost 2 bases to trimming and J lost 4 bases; unmatched junction nucleotides: 1. Germline loops: CDR1 WSHSY, CDR2 SAAADI. The CDR3 nucleotides are TGCGCCAGCAGTGAGACTAGCGGGAGTTACGAGCAGTACTTC. Protein sequence: CASSETSGSYEQYF.

The chain joins TRBV29-1 to TRBJ1-1; perhaps TRBD1 as D (5 bases). Trimming cost V 4 bases and J 7 bases, with 16 bases left between them. The CDR3 is 13 residues long. Germline loops: CDR1 SQVTM, CDR2 ANQGSEA. The chain's CDR3 is CSVAISGVGEAFF. As DNA, the CDR3 is TGCAGCGTTGCTATCTCGGGGGTCGGTGAAGCTTTCTTT.

The V call is TRBV5-6, the J call TRBJ2-3; TRBD2 is a possible D gene (6 bases). The V and J ends lost 4 bases and 4 bases respectively, with 16 bases between them. CDR3 size: 15 residues. CDR1 is SGHDT, CDR2 YYEEEE, per germline. The CDR3 DNA is TGTGCCAGCAGCGCCGTAGCGGCCCTCGCAGATACGCAGTATTTT. This gives the protein CASSAVAALADTQYF.

V usage is TRBV7-6 and J usage is TRBJ2-7, with 14 bases aligning to TRBD2. Germline CDR1 and CDR2: SGHVS and FNYEAQ. J was trimmed by 0 bases and V by 4 bases; bases with no gene match: 11. CDR3 length: 19 amino acids. The CDR3 DNA is TGTGCCAGCAGCTCGGGGACTAGCGGGAGACAAGAACTCTCCTACGAGCAGTACTTC. It yields the protein CASSSGTSGRQELSYEQYF.

The genes are TRBV7-9 and TRBJ2-3, with a possible D match to TRBD2 (5 bases). The V gene lost 5 bases and the J gene lost 0 bases, with 18 bases spanning the gap. Germline V CDR1 and CDR2: SEHNR, FQNEAQ (reference sequence). This CDR3 is built from 17 residues. CDR3 sequence (DNA): TGTGCCAGCAGCACCCCCCCGGGGTTCTCTAGCACAGATACGCAGTATTTT. This translates into CASSTPPGFSSTDTQYF.

The J gene is TRBJ1-2, the V gene TRBV19; TRBD1 agrees at 7 bases. The CDR3 runs 14 residues. V lost 5 bases to trimming and J lost 8 bases; unmatched junction nucleotides: 11. Germline assignment: CDR1 LNHDA and CDR2 SQIVND (reference sequence). CDR3 bases: TGTGCCAGTAGTCGCGTCGACAGGGAGAACGGCTACACCTTC. Amino acids: CASSRVDRENGYTF.

The rearrangement joins TRBV29-1 to TRBJ2-3, with TRBD2 identical over 9 bases. Germline values: CDR1 SQVTM, CDR2 ANQGSEA. CDR3 length: 15 residues. V gave up 6 bases and J gave up 1 base; unmatched junction bases: 8. The CDR3 protein is CSVGLASGRTDTQYF. For the CDR3, the DNA is TGCAGCGTGGGACTAGCCTCCGGGCGCACAGATACGCAGTATTTT.

The chain joins TRBV3-1 (or the pseudogene TRBV3-2) to TRBJ1-2, with 8 nucleotides matching TRBD1. Looked up from germline, CDR1 is LGHDT and CDR2 is YNNKEL (reference sequence). V was clipped by 4 bases and J by 8 bases; unmatched bases: 3. The CDR3 is 12 residues long. The CDR3 is CASSLGQGGYTF. CDR3 DNA: TGTGCCAGCAGCCTCGGACAGGGCGGCTACACCTTC.

The chain uses TRBV7-6 and TRBJ2-2; maybe TRBD2 (5 bases). This CDR3 is 18 amino acids long. Germline CDR1 is SGHVS and CDR2 is FNYEAQ. With 0 bases removed from V and 2 bases from J, the gap between germline ends came to 16 bases. The CDR3 DNA sequence: TGTGCCAGCAGCTTAGCTCCCGCCGATCCTAGCAACACCGGGGAGCTGTTTTTT. It translates to CASSLAPADPSNTGELFF. The full variable domain, completed using reference TRBV7-6 and TRBJ2-2, is GAGVSQSPRYKVTKRGQDVALRCDPISGHVSLYWYRQALGQGPEFLTYFNYEAQQDKSGLPNDRFSAERPEGSISTLTIQRTEQRDSAMYRCASSLAPADPSNTGELFFGEGSRLTVL.

V is TRBV28 and J is TRBJ2-4, with TRBD1 matching over 7 bases. This CDR3 spans 13 amino acids. The germline V gene has CDR1 MDHEN and CDR2 SYDVKM. J was trimmed by 7 bases and V by 6 bases; bases with no gene match: 6. Written as DNA, the CDR3 is TGTGCCAGCAGGACAGGGTTAGCGAACATTCAGTACTTC. Its protein product is CASRTGLANIQYF. Variable domain in full (rest from reference TRBV28 and TRBJ2-4): DVKVTQSSRYLVKRTGEKVFLECVQDMDHENMFWYRQDPGLGLRLIYFSYDVKMKEKGDIPEGYSVSREKKERFSLILESASTNQTSMYLCASRTGLANIQYFGAGTRLSVL.

J is TRBJ1-2 and V is TRBV3-1 (or the pseudogene TRBV3-2), with no clear D. V shed 0 bases and J shed 7 bases, with 18 bases lying between them. This CDR3 region has 16 residues. Germline V lookup: CDR1 LGHDT, CDR2 YNNKEL (reference sequence). This CDR3 reads CASSQDGADWLSGYTF. DNA for the CDR3: TGTGCCAGCAGCCAAGATGGAGCAGACTGGCTTTCTGGCTACACCTTC.

This chain uses TRBV25-1 with TRBJ2-1; 8 positions match TRBD2. This CDR3 region has 14 residues. CDR1 is MGHDK and CDR2 is SYGVNS in the germline V gene. With V trimmed by 6 bases and J by 4 bases, 5 bases remained unmatched. CDR3 sequence: CASRGAGDYNEQFF. DNA of the CDR3: TGTGCCAGCAGGGGAGCGGGAGATTACAATGAGCAGTTCTTC.

The chain recombines TRBV27 with TRBJ1-5, with TRBD1 matching 9 bases. In germline, CDR1 is MNHEY, CDR2 SMNVEV (reference sequence). Losses at the gene ends were 4 bases for V and 2 bases for J; bases not matched to a gene: 9. The CDR3 contains 17 residues. The CDR3: CASSSRQGGTGNQPQHF. The CDR3 region has the DNA TGTGCCAGCAGTTCCCGACAGGGGGGAACGGGCAATCAGCCCCAGCATTTT.

Concerning this clone: Other DNA sequences in the sample encode the same CDR3. V usage is TRBV6-5 and J usage is TRBJ1-2; 10 positions match TRBD1. The V segment lost 6 bases and the J segment 7 bases; nucleotides outside the gene matches: 5. Germline loops: CDR1 MNHEY, CDR2 SVGAGI. The CDR3 is made up of 13 amino acids. CDR3 nucleotide sequence: TGTGCCAGCAGCCGGACAGGGGGAGGTGGCTACACCTTC. It translates to CASSRTGGGGYTF.

The chain joins TRBV24-1 to TRBJ2-5; 8 bases fit TRBD1. Trimming took 4 bases from V and 5 from J; bases not matched to a gene: 11. This CDR3 is 16 amino acids long. Germline V gives CDR1 KGHDR, CDR2 SFDVKD. As DNA, the CDR3 is TGTGCCACCAGTGACCGCGGGACAGGTCCTGGGGAGACCCAGTACTTC. Its translation is CATSDRGTGPGETQYF.

This chain joins TRBV5-6 and TRBJ2-2; D gene ambiguous. The CDR3 runs to 12 residues. The V end was cut by 2 bases, the J end by 5 bases, with 4 bases between. The germline CDR1 and CDR2 sequences are SGHDT and YYEEEE. CDR3 protein: CASSFYTGELFF. The CDR3 nucleotides read TGTGCCAGCAGCTTTTATACCGGGGAGCTGTTTTTT.

This clone appeared once. The chain employs TRBV30 and TRBJ2-7; 10 bases are shared with TRBD1. The CDR3 spans 12 residues. Germline trimming cut 3 bases from V and 12 bases from J; bases unmatched to any gene: 8. Germline CDR1 reads GTSNPN; CDR2 reads SVGIG (reference sequence). CDR3 DNA sequence: TGTGCCTGGAGCGGGACAGGGGCCCGGTCGTACTTC. Its protein is CAWSGTGARSYF.